A selection of T cell receptor beta chains follows, all from one sample in a study of blood T cell repertoires in COVID-19. Sequenced by immunoSEQ multiplex PCR; TCRdb stores in-frame clones only, minus some. The data show over 150,000 clones, 70% to 85% seen once. Material for sequencing was peripheral blood. The origin of the receptors is a human donor in a cohort sampled during active COVID-19. The CDR3 runs from the conserved cysteine through the conserved F or W. The D gene is left open where the match is weak. Not all rows give a size; the values are once, few, many and, for expanded clones, a class.

d_gene: TRBD1; v_gene: TRBV13; abundance: NA; j_gene: TRBJ2-3; CDR3aa: CASSGRGRTDTQYF; CDR3nt: TGTGCCAGCTCAGGCAGGGGGCGAACAGATACGCAGTATTTT
d_gene: NA; v_gene: TRBV6-5; abundance: NA; j_gene: TRBJ1-2; CDR3aa: CASSFPQGKGYTF; CDR3nt: TGTGCCAGCAGTTTCCCCCAGGGAAAGGGCTACACCTTC
d_gene: TRBD2; v_gene: TRBV4-1; abundance: NA; j_gene: TRBJ2-3; CDR3aa: CASSVTSGGFLDTQYF; CDR3nt: TGCGCCAGCAGCGTGACTAGCGGGGGGTTCCTCGATACGCAGTATTTT
d_gene: NA; v_gene: TRBV11-2; abundance: once; j_gene: TRBJ2-7; CDR3aa: CASSLEVGHLYEQYF; CDR3nt: TGTGCCAGCAGCTTAGAGGTGGGACACCTCTACGAGCAGTACTTC
d_gene: NA; v_gene: TRBV20-1; abundance: NA; j_gene: TRBJ2-5; CDR3aa: CSASFQVGETQYF; CDR3nt: TGCAGTGCTAGTTTTCAGGTGGGAGAGACCCAGTACTTC
d_gene: NA; v_gene: TRBV7-7; abundance: NA; j_gene: TRBJ2-1; CDR3aa: CASSPGIAGNEQFF; CDR3nt: TGTGCTAGCAGCCCGGGGATTGCGGGTAATGAGCAGTTCTTC
d_gene: TRBD1; v_gene: TRBV6-5; abundance: NA; j_gene: TRBJ1-6; CDR3aa: CASSSGTGNSPLHF; CDR3nt: TGTGCCAGCAGTTCCGGGACAGGGAATTCACCCCTCCACTTT
d_gene: NA; v_gene: TRBV7-3; abundance: once; j_gene: TRBJ1-1; CDR3aa: CASSLGAAAEAFF; CDR3nt: TGTGCCAGCAGCTTAGGGGCTGCGGCTGAAGCTTTCTTT
d_gene: NA; v_gene: TRBV9; abundance: NA; j_gene: TRBJ1-4; CDR3aa: CASSVAPANEKLFF; CDR3nt: TGTGCCAGCAGCGTAGCTCCTGCTAATGAAAAACTGTTTTTT
d_gene: NA; v_gene: TRBV28; abundance: NA; j_gene: TRBJ1-3; CDR3aa: CASSLPQGSGNTIYF; CDR3nt: TGTGCCAGCAGTCTGCCACAGGGCTCTGGAAACACCATATATTTT
d_gene: TRBD2; v_gene: TRBV5-6; abundance: once; j_gene: TRBJ2-7; CDR3aa: CASSLWGGLRLAGYEQYF; CDR3nt: TGTGCCAGCAGCTTGTGGGGGGGTCTTCGGCTAGCGGGTTACGAGCAGTACTTC
d_gene: TRBD1; v_gene: TRBV7-3; abundance: NA; j_gene: TRBJ2-1; CDR3aa: CASRDSGDRALPEQFF; CDR3nt: TGTGCCAGCAGGGACTCGGGGGACAGGGCTCTACCTGAGCAGTTCTTC
d_gene: NA; v_gene: TRBV29-1; abundance: NA; j_gene: TRBJ2-2; CDR3aa: CSVEVEDTGELFF; CDR3nt: TGCAGCGTTGAGGTGGAGGACACCGGGGAGCTGTTTTTT
d_gene: TRBD1; v_gene: TRBV6-5; abundance: NA; j_gene: TRBJ2-7; CDR3aa: CASRQGTVYEQYF; CDR3nt: TGTGCCAGCAGACAGGGGACAGTCTACGAGCAGTACTTC
d_gene: TRBD2; v_gene: TRBV7-2; abundance: NA; j_gene: TRBJ2-3; CDR3aa: CASSRTSGGAEPSTDTQYF; CDR3nt: TGTGCCAGCTCTCGGACTAGCGGGGGAGCCGAACCTAGCACAGATACGCAGTATTTT
d_gene: TRBD1; v_gene: TRBV2; abundance: NA; j_gene: TRBJ2-4; CDR3aa: CASSVGQGDRAKNIQYF; CDR3nt: TGTGCCAGCAGTGTCGGACAGGGGGATAGGGCCAAAAACATTCAGTACTTC
d_gene: NA; v_gene: TRBV15; abundance: NA; j_gene: TRBJ2-7; CDR3aa: CATSRGRAGLGYEQYF; CDR3nt: TGTGCCACCAGCAGAGGCCGGGCGGGACTTGGCTACGAGCAGTACTTC
d_gene: TRBD1; v_gene: TRBV9; abundance: NA; j_gene: TRBJ2-1; CDR3aa: CASSVGRQGAYNEQFF; CDR3nt: TGTGCCAGCAGCGTAGGACGACAGGGGGCATACAATGAGCAGTTCTTC